This T cell receptor beta chain was captured in a study of PD-1 blockade in classical Hodgkin lymphoma. Study-wide background: Treatment was intravenous nivolumab, 3 mg/kg every 2 weeks, until progression.

Whole-study findings and limits: Significant TCR diversity gains by C4D1 occurred in CD4+ but not CD8+ cells. Patients newly diagnosed and complete responders had comparable baseline diversity.

Time point meaning: cycle 4 day 1 (C4D1), after about 6 weeks of nivolumab. No patient escaped relapse after autologous stem cell transplantation, and brentuximab vedotin exposure varied. Trimming took 3 bases from V and 5 from J, leaving 13 bases between them. Germline lookup yields CDR1 MNHEY and CDR2 SVGAGI. This CDR3 contains 14 residues. Details on this clone: What it binds is not known.

Profiled with immunoSEQ multiplex PCR; TCRdb holds only in-frame clones, not every one. The sample includes under 50,000 clones, 66% seen only once; the top ten take over 3%. The chain joins TRBV6-5 to TRBJ2-5; D may be TRBD2 (5 bases). This specimen was peripheral blood mononuclear cells (PBMCs), taken before the fourth cycle of nivolumab. The source is a human donor with classical Hodgkin lymphoma. CDR3 in amino acids: CASSYMRVGETQYF. The CDR3 nucleotides are TGTGCCAGCAGTTATATGAGGGTAGGGGAGACCCAGTACTTC.